Below are 10 T cell receptor beta chains sequenced from a single sample in a study of early T cells in non-severe SARS-CoV-2 infection. One entry per CDR3 protein, called by TCRdb with MiXCR from the 5' RACE reads. The sample has 45,000 to 70,000 distinct CDR3 sequences; under 14% are singletons. What was sequenced was whole blood. All receptors derive from an adult who was a healthcare worker with PCR-confirmed SARS-CoV-2 infection or an uninfected control (not recorded which).

The chain has TRBV4-1 and TRBJ2-1; possible D gene TRBD2, 7 bases. V gave up 7 bases and J gave up 9 bases, with 16 bases separating them. CDR1 and CDR2 from the germline V gene are MGHRA and YSYEKL. The CDR3 has 13 residues. This CDR3 is CASTEGGPGEQFF. CDR3 coding DNA: TGCGCCAGCACGGAGGGGGGGCCGGGTGAGCAGTTCTTC.

In this sample, this clonotype turned up many times. V is TRBV29-1 and J is TRBJ2-3, with 9 positions matching TRBD1. With 6 bases clipped from V and 3 bases from J, the junction kept 1 base outside the gene matches. The CDR3 length is 12 residues. Germline loops: CDR1 SQVTM, CDR2 ANQGSEA. CDR3 sequence: CSVGQGTDTQYF. The CDR3 nucleotides read TGCAGCGTGGGACAGGGTACAGATACGCAGTATTTT.

Only a few counts were recorded for this clonotype. V is TRBV14 and J is TRBJ1-1; D is possibly TRBD1 (5 bases). This CDR3 has 13 amino acids. Looked up from germline, CDR1 is SGHDN and CDR2 is FVKESK. V was cut by 1 base and J by 10 bases, with 13 bases left in between. CDR3 sequence (DNA): TGTGCCAGCAGCCAAGTTACGGGCAGGGTAGCTTTCTTT. Protein product: CASSQVTGRVAFF.

The chain joins TRBV5-4 to TRBJ2-6; 7 bases match TRBD1. Germline V gene sequence: CDR1 SGHNT, CDR2 YYREEE (reference sequence). The CDR3 runs to 19 residues. V was pared by 4 bases and J by 1 base, with 14 bases of the junction left unmatched. CDR3 sequence (DNA): TGTGCCAGCAGCCTTCTCCGGGACAGCCCTAAGTCTGGGGCCAACGTCCTGACTTTC. Amino acids: CASSLLRDSPKSGANVLTF. The full variable domain, its missing parts supplied by reference TRBV5-4 and TRBJ2-6, is ETGVTQSPTHLIKTRGQQVTLRCSSQSGHNTVSWYQQALGQGPQFIFQYYREEENGRGNFPPRFSGLQFPNYSSELNVNALELDDSALYLCASSLLRDSPKSGANVLTFGAGSRLTVL.

This clonotype appeared many times. The chain is built from TRBV6-5 and TRBJ2-7; a weak D match, TRBD2 (5 bases). This CDR3 spans 12 amino acids. Trimming removed 6 bases at V and 7 bases at J, with 13 bases between. Per germline, CDR1 MNHEY and CDR2 SVGAGI. The CDR3 region is CASRAHPGEQYF. The CDR3 region has the DNA TGTGCCAGCAGAGCTCACCCGGGGGAGCAGTACTTC.

This clonotype has ten or more counts. V usage is TRBV7-9 and J usage is TRBJ1-6; 7 bases match TRBD1. Trimming at V came to 1 base and at J to 9 bases, leaving 6 bases not matched to a gene. The germline gives CDR1 SEHNR, CDR2 FQNEAQ (reference sequence). The CDR3 has 15 amino acids. The CDR3 reads CASSLVNRGVSPLHF. The DNA for the CDR3 is TGTGCCAGCAGCTTAGTGAACAGGGGAGTTTCACCCCTCCACTTT.

In this sample, this clonotype turned up many times. This chain joins TRBV19 and TRBJ1-2; D is perhaps TRBD1 (6 bases). Trimming removed 10 bases at V and 3 bases at J, with 12 bases between. The CDR3 consists of 12 residues. Germline V gene sequence: CDR1 LNHDA, CDR2 SQIVND (reference sequence). The CDR3 DNA follows: TGTGCCACGCAGGGGCGGGACTATGGCTACACCTTC. Protein sequence: CATQGRDYGYTF.

This clonotype has more than one count but fewer than ten. The chain has TRBV6-1 and TRBJ1-4, with D perhaps matching TRBD1 (5 bases). CDR1 MNHNS and CDR2 SASEGT come from the germline V gene. V gave up 10 bases and J gave up 4 bases, with 16 bases separating them. This CDR3 is built from 14 residues. The CDR3 nucleotides are TGTGCCACCACGGGACGGACCTTTAATGAAAAACTGTTTTTT. Translated, it gives CATTGRTFNEKLFF.

The rearrangement links TRBV28 to TRBJ2-1, with D possibly TRBD1 on 6 matching bases. The CDR3 contains 11 residues. Germline CDR1 and CDR2: MDHEN and SYDVKM. The V and J ends lost 11 bases and 5 bases respectively, with 10 bases between them. CDR3 coding DNA: TGTGCCGGACAGAGTAACAATGAGCAGTTCTTC. It translates to CAGQSNNEQFF.

V gene TRBV5-1 combines with J gene TRBJ2-5; 11 nucleotides agree with TRBD1. Per germline, CDR1 SGHRS and CDR2 YFSETQ. Trimming at V came to 0 bases and at J to 4 bases, leaving 8 bases not matched to a gene. This CDR3 region has 17 residues. The CDR3 protein is CASSLVSGTGGGETQYF. The CDR3 DNA reads TGCGCCAGCAGCTTGGTCTCGGGGACAGGGGGAGGAGAGACCCAGTACTTC.